This TCR beta chain stems from a study of blood T cell repertoires in COVID-19. For the study at large: PBMCs, B-cell-depleted T cells, or T cells provided the cDNA or gDNA that made up the material.

Germline CDR1 reads SEHNR; CDR2 reads FQNEAQ (reference sequence). The V gene end was trimmed by 5 bases and the J gene end by 4 bases; junction bases not matched to a gene: 11. This CDR3 has 17 amino acids. In the authors' workflow: Quantification of nucleated cells was approximated via reference gene primer amplification. Sequencing used immunoSEQ multiplex PCR; TCRdb keeps in-frame clones, though not all of them. The V and J calls and clone size come from that table; D and trimming were worked out from the DNA. The sample lists about 99,000 clones, 79% seen once, with over 15% in the top ten. This TCR was sampled from a woman over 75 with active or convalescent COVID-19. The chain uses TRBV7-9 and TRBJ2-1, with 10 bases aligning to TRBD2. Sequencing was done on a sample of peripheral blood. CDR3 amino acids: CASSRTLAGGDYNEQFF. The CDR3, as DNA: TGTGCCAGCAGCCGAACCTTAGCGGGAGGCGATTACAATGAGCAGTTCTTC.